The 17 T cell receptor beta chains presented below share a single source sample, sequenced in a study of regulatory and conventional T cells in RAG deficiency. The method was immunoSEQ multiplex PCR; TCRdb's version includes in-frame clones alone and lacks a portion of them. This sample has fewer than 40,000 clones, with 76% found just once. The sorted conventional CD4+ T cells were CD25-low and CD127-high, with genomic DNA sequenced. The sample also formed part of further work on regulatory T cells. That source notes: The PCR used 52 TRBV and 13 TRBJ primers.

Material for sequencing was CD4+ effector T cells sorted from blood. The receptors originated from a human donor in good health.

The chain is built from TRBV9 and TRBJ2-2; 10 bases line up with TRBD1. The CDR3 runs to 14 residues. Germline V gene data show CDR1 as SGDLS and CDR2 as YYNGEE. V shed 3 bases, J shed 4 bases, and the junction held 0 bases outside the gene matches. CDR3 residues: CASSGTGGTGELFF. The CDR3 bases are TGTGCCAGCAGCGGGACAGGGGGCACCGGGGAGCTGTTTTTT.

The genes are TRBV27 and TRBJ1-2; a possible D gene is TRBD1 (6 bases). From germline, CDR1 is MNHEY and CDR2 SMNVEV (reference sequence). The V gene lost 5 bases and the J gene lost 4 bases, with 11 bases spanning the gap. The CDR3 runs 13 residues. This CDR3 reads CASSRLDSYGYTF. The DNA for the CDR3 is TGTGCCAGCAGTCGTTTGGACAGCTATGGCTACACCTTC.

The CDR3 DNA is TGTGCCAGCAGCGCATGGGGCGGAGATACGCAGTATTTT. This translates into CASSAWGGDTQYF. The rearrangement uses TRBV9 and TRBJ2-3; maybe TRBD1 (5 bases). The CDR3 length is 13 residues. The germline gives CDR1 SGDLS, CDR2 YYNGEE. Trimming removed 3 bases at V and 5 bases at J, with 10 bases between. The complete variable domain, with remaining parts taken from reference TRBV9 and TRBJ2-3, reads DSGVTQTPKHLITATGQRVTLRCSPRSGDLSVYWYQQSLDQGLQFLIQYYNGEERAKGNILERFSAQQFPDLHSELNLSSLELGDSALYFCASSAWGGDTQYFGPGTRLTVL.

The table lists this clone with a few counts. The V call is TRBV7-2, the J call TRBJ2-7, with D possibly being TRBD2 (5 bases). The ends were cut back, 1 base at V and 6 bases at J, with 19 bases in the middle. From germline, CDR1 is SGHTA and CDR2 FQGNSA. This CDR3 comprises 16 residues. This CDR3 is CASSLGGGTSRGEQYF. CDR3 coding DNA: TGTGCCAGCAGCTTAGGCGGCGGAACCTCTCGGGGCGAGCAGTACTTC.

This clone came up a few times. The rearrangement joins TRBV10-1 to TRBJ1-2; 8 nucleotides line up with TRBD1. After removal of 7 bases from V and 5 bases from J, the junction contained 6 bases not matched to a gene. Germline V gives CDR1 WNHNN, CDR2 SYGVQD (reference sequence). The CDR3 runs 13 residues. The CDR3 reads CASTGTGGYGYTF. CDR3 nucleotide sequence: TGCGCCAGCACCGGGACAGGCGGGTATGGCTACACCTTC.

This clone has a single count. V usage is TRBV5-6 and J usage is TRBJ1-5; no firm D call. CDR1 and CDR2 (germline): SGHDT, YYEEEE. The V and J ends lost 1 base and 11 bases respectively, with 13 bases between them. This CDR3 region has 13 residues. The DNA of the CDR3 is TGTGCCAGCAGCTTGAGTGGGGTCGGGACCCAGCATTTT. Protein: CASSLSGVGTQHF.

The CDR3 reads CASSQRSVVSYNEQFF. CDR3 nucleotide sequence: TGTGCCAGCAGCCAGAGGAGCGTGGTTTCCTACAATGAGCAGTTCTTC. This chain connects TRBV4-2 to TRBJ2-1; D not resolved. Per germline, CDR1 LGHNA and CDR2 YNFKEQ. This CDR3 region has 16 residues. Trimming removed 3 bases from V and 1 base from J, with 13 bases in between.

This clone was counted only a few times. V gene TRBV5-1 combines with J gene TRBJ1-2, with 9 bases identical to TRBD1. CDR1 is SGHRS and CDR2 is YFSETQ in the germline V gene. The CDR3 runs to 14 residues. With V trimmed by 0 bases and J by 5 bases, 2 bases remained unmatched. Written as DNA, the CDR3 is TGCGCCAGCAGCTTGGCCGACAGGGGGTATGGCTACACCTTC. Its translation is CASSLADRGYGYTF.

The V gene is TRBV5-4, the J gene TRBJ2-1, with D possibly matching TRBD1 (5 bases). The V gene lost 3 bases and the J gene lost 2 bases, with 9 bases spanning the gap. Germline loops: CDR1 SGHNT, CDR2 YYREEE (reference sequence). The CDR3 totals 14 residues. CDR3 in DNA: TGTGCCAGCAGCTCGTTGACAGCCTACAATGAGCAGTTCTTC. Translation: CASSSLTAYNEQFF.

The V and J genes are TRBV6-5 and TRBJ1-1, with 7 bases fitting TRBD1. The CDR3 runs 15 residues. Trimming at V came to 4 bases and at J to 3 bases, leaving 8 bases not matched to a gene. CDR1 MNHEY and CDR2 SVGAGI come from the germline V gene. The CDR3 here is CASSSAGTEDTEAFF. In nucleotides, the CDR3 is TGTGCCAGCAGTTCTGCCGGGACAGAGGACACTGAAGCTTTCTTT.

This clone was detected a few times. This chain links TRBV2 with TRBJ1-2, with a tentative D call TRBD1 (6 bases). The CDR3 loop spans 13 amino acids. Trimming took off 6 bases at V and 7 bases at J, with 15 bases between the two ends. Germline V gene lookup returns CDR1 SNHLY and CDR2 FYNNEI. CDR3 residues: CASRVAQGGGYTF. The CDR3 bases are TGTGCCAGCAGAGTCGCACAGGGTGGTGGCTACACCTTC.

V and J are TRBV21-1 and TRBJ2-3; the table assigns TRBD2, which was not confirmed against the DNA. TRBV21-1 is marked as a pseudogene. The CDR3 contains 17 residues. Here the CDR3 reads CASSTYPSGGEINTQYF. Here the CDR3 DNA reads TGTGCCAGCAGCACCTATCCTAGCGGGGGGGAAATAAATACGCAGTATTTT.

This sequence joins TRBV7-8 and TRBJ1-4, with D hard to call. V lost 8 bases, J lost 1 base, and 8 bases lay in between. Germline CDR1 is SGHVS and CDR2 is FQNEAQ. The CDR3 extends over 13 amino acids. In nucleotides, the CDR3 is TGTGCCAGCCAAAGGGTAACTAATGAAAAACTGTTTTTT. Protein product: CASQRVTNEKLFF.

The V call is TRBV6-5, the J call TRBJ1-2; maybe TRBD1 (6 bases). Germline-derived CDR1 and CDR2 are MNHEY and SVGAGI. V dropped 6 bases and J dropped 7 bases, with 18 bases sitting between them. The CDR3 contains 14 residues. The CDR3 coding sequence is TGTGCCAGCAGCCAACAACAGGGATATTTTGGCTACACCTTC. It specifies CASSQQQGYFGYTF.

This clone was recorded once. The chain uses TRBV19 and TRBJ1-3, with 7 bases matching TRBD1. This CDR3 contains 16 residues. Germline V gives CDR1 LNHDA, CDR2 SQIVND (reference sequence). V lost 3 bases to trimming and J lost 0 bases; unmatched junction nucleotides: 5. The chain's CDR3 is CASSMRQGGSGNTIYF. As DNA, the CDR3 is TGTGCCAGTAGTATGCGACAGGGAGGCTCTGGAAACACCATATATTTT.

V usage is TRBV5-1 and J usage is TRBJ2-5; D unresolved. CDR3 size: 12 residues. Germline V gives CDR1 SGHRS, CDR2 YFSETQ. Trimming took 5 bases from V and 3 from J, leaving 8 bases between them. CDR3 sequence reads: CASRAEEETQYF. CDR3 nucleotides: TGCGCCAGCAGAGCAGAGGAAGAGACCCAGTACTTC.

The chain recombines TRBV5-6 with TRBJ2-3; D is unclear. The CDR3 consists of 17 residues. V was clipped by 1 base and J by 0 bases, with 15 bases between them. Germline values: CDR1 SGHDT, CDR2 YYEEEE. DNA for the CDR3: TGTGCCAGCAGCTTGAGGCTGACGGAAGCTAGCACAGATACGCAGTATTTT. Amino acid sequence: CASSLRLTEASTDTQYF.